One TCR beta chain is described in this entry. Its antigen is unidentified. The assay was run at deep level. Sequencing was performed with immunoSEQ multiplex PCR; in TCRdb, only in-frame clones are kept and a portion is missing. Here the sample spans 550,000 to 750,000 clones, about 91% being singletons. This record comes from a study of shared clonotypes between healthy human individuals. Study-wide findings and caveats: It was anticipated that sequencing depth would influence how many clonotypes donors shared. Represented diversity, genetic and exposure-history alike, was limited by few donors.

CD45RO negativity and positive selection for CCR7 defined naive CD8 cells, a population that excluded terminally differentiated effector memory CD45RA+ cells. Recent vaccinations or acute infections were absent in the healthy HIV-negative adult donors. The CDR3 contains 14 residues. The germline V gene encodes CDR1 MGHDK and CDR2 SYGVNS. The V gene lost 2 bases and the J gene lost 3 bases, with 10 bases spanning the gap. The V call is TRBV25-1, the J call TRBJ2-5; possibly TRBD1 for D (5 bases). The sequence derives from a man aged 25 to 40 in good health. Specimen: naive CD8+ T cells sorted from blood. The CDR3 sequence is CASSEHQGKETQYF. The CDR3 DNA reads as TGTGCCAGCAGTGAACATCAGGGAAAAGAGACCCAGTACTTC.